Included here is one TCR beta chain sequence, with context. The antigen is unknown. This sample is drawn from a study of T cells in tuberculosis. Regarding the study as a whole: Smaller alpha distances in active tuberculosis partly reflected shorter CDR3-alpha lengths. Using the GMM-specific repertoire gave over 80% accuracy versus 60% to 70% with motifs.

The method was immunoSEQ multiplex PCR; TCRdb's version includes in-frame clones alone and lacks a portion of them. The sample lists 35,000 to 45,000 clones; roughly 94% were seen once. Adolescents were screened for latent TB by skin test and IGRA. On average approximately 100,000 T cells per donor were immunosequenced. Trimming shortened V by 1 base and J by 0 bases, and 10 bases separated the two germline ends. This CDR3 is built from 16 residues. The germline V gene has CDR1 LGHNT and CDR2 FRNRAP. The TCR comes from a donor aged 5-35 years with latent tuberculosis or without tuberculosis infection. Some clones in this sample may be carry-over from other donors' samples. The sequenced sample consisted of PBMCs. The genes are TRBV12-5 and TRBJ1-3; D is possibly TRBD1 (5 bases). The CDR3 DNA follows: TGTGCTAGTGGTTTGGGACGGGACTACTCTGGAAACACCATATATTTT. Translated: CASGLGRDYSGNTIYF.